The sequence of this T cell receptor beta chain was determined in a study of T cells in women clearing cervical HPV infection. Looked up from germline, CDR1 is SGHVS and CDR2 is FQNEAQ. Trimming pared 5 bases from V and 2 bases from J, leaving 10 bases between. This CDR3 comprises 13 residues. Study conclusions and caveats: CIN3+ cases had significantly higher TCR repertoire richness than controls, but evenness did not differ.

With regard to this clone: The antigen is undetermined. The sequenced fragment ends 3 residues before the CDR3 boundary, so the rest is inferred from the germline J gene.

Generated by immunoSEQ multiplex PCR, the TCRdb table keeps only in-frame clones and is missing some. The sample includes 30,000 to 45,000 clones. This TCR was recovered from a woman aged 18-70 years with a cervical HPV16 infection that either progressed to CIN3+ or cleared (not recorded which). The specimen sequenced was blood buffy coat. The chain carries TRBV7-8 and TRBJ2-7, with D possibly TRBD2 on 6 matching bases. The CDR3 loop is CASSPGLTYEQYF. CDR3 DNA, as far as it was read: TGTGCCAGCAGCCCTGGACTAACCTACGAG.